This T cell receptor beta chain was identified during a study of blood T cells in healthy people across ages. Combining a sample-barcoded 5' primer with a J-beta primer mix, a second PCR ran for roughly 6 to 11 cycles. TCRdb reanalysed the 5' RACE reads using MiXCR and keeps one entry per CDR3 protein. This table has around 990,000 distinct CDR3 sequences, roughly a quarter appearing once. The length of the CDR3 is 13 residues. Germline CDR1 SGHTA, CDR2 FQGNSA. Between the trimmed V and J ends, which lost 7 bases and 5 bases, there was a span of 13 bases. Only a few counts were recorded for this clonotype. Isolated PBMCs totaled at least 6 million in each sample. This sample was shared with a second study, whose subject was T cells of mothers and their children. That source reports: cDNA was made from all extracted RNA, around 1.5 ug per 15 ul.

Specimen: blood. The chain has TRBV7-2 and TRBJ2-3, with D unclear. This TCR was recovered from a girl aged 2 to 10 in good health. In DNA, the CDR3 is TGTGCCAGCAACACCTTACCGCAAGATACGCAGTATTTT. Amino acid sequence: CASNTLPQDTQYF.